This T cell receptor (beta chain) is drawn from a study of blood T cell repertoires in COVID-19. Study context: Spain, Italy and the United States supplied samples that represented acute and convalescent COVID-19. The analysed material was cDNA or gDNA that came from T cells, B-cell-depleted T cells, or PBMCs.

Original data processing: Amplification from reference gene primers served as the basis for estimated nucleated cell counts. Clones were read by immunoSEQ multiplex PCR, and TCRdb kept only the in-frame ones, dropping some. The V and J calls and clone size come from that table; D and trimming were worked out from the DNA. The profile shows roughly 250,000 clones, roughly 91% of them singletons. The J segment lost 5 bases and the V segment lost 4 bases, leaving 6 bases of the junction unmatched. Germline CDR1 reads KGHSH; CDR2 reads LQKENI. CDR3 length: 14 residues. The gene calls are TRBV18 and TRBJ2-7; 9 nucleotides match TRBD1. Sequenced sample: peripheral blood. This sequence originates from a man younger than 45 with acute or convalescent COVID-19. The CDR3 nucleotides read TGTGCCAGCTCACGTGGACAGGGGATCGACGAGCAGTACTTC. Translation: CASSRGQGIDEQYF. Complete variable domain (other parts from reference TRBV18 and TRBJ2-7): NAGVMQNPRHLVRRRGQEARLRCSPMKGHSHVYWYRQLPEEGLKFMVYLQKENIIDESGMPKERFSAEFPKEGPSILRIQQVVRGDSAAYFCASSRGQGIDEQYFGPGTRLTVT.